This is a list of T cell receptor beta chains from one sample in a study of blood T cell repertoires in COVID-19. Sequenced by immunoSEQ multiplex PCR; TCRdb stores in-frame clones only, minus some. This table has about 210,000 clones, approximately 90% appearing once. Sequenced sample: peripheral blood. These receptors all stem from a man between 40 and 49 years old with acute or convalescent COVID-19. The CDR3 runs from the conserved cysteine through the conserved F or W. Each record gives: V gene, J gene, clone size, D gene, CDR3 protein, CDR3 DNA. D genes are given only for firm matches. Size values are once, few and many counts, or a class for expanded clones, and some rows have none.

TRBV9,TRBJ2-5,.,TRBD1,CASSPRQGRLQETQYF,TGTGCCAGCAGCCCGAGACAGGGACGCCTCCAAGAGACCCAGTACTTC
TRBV11-3,TRBJ2-5,.,TRBD2,CASSLGGLAGSGETQYF,TGTGCCAGCAGCTTAGGAGGACTAGCGGGGTCGGGAGAGACCCAGTACTTC
TRBV7-9,TRBJ1-5,.,.,CASSLAGTEFGQPQHF,TGTGCCAGCAGCTTAGCCGGGACTGAGTTCGGTCAGCCCCAGCATTTT
TRBV3-1/TRBV3-2,TRBJ2-7,.,.,CASSQPGHLYEQYF,TGTGCCAGCAGCCAACCGGGACACCTCTACGAGCAGTACTTC
TRBV7-3,TRBJ2-2,.,TRBD2,CASSLGTSGGNTGELFF,TGTGCCAGCAGCTTAGGGACTAGCGGGGGCAACACCGGGGAGCTGTTTTTT
TRBV3-1/TRBV3-2,TRBJ2-5,.,TRBD1,CASSQERTGGQETQYF,TGTGCCAGCAGCCAAGAAAGGACAGGGGGCCAAGAGACCCAGTACTTC
TRBV7-9,TRBJ2-1,few,.,CASSLSDASYNEQFF,TGTGCCAGCAGCTTATCCGACGCTAGCTACAATGAGCAGTTCTTC
TRBV6-6,TRBJ1-5,.,.,CASTGVYSNQPQHF,TGTGCCAGCACAGGGGTTTATAGCAATCAGCCCCAGCATTTT
TRBV29-1,TRBJ2-1,.,.,CSVDLTGYNEQFF,TGCAGCGTCGACCTCACAGGGTACAATGAGCAGTTCTTC
TRBV2,TRBJ2-1,.,.,CASSEEMTGPYNEQFF,TGTGCCAGCAGTGAAGAAATGACAGGTCCTTACAATGAGCAGTTCTTC
TRBV25-1,TRBJ1-3,.,.,CASSEWTPSGDTIYF,TGTGCCAGCAGTGAATGGACCCCGTCAGGGGACACCATATATTTT
TRBV30,TRBJ1-2,.,.,CAWGTTGYGYTF,TGTGCCTGGGGAACAACGGGTTATGGCTACACCTTC
TRBV19,TRBJ2-7,.,.,CASSTDIGPYEQYF,TGTGCCAGTAGTACCGACATTGGCCCCTACGAGCAGTACTTC
TRBV9,TRBJ1-3,.,TRBD1,CASSSPGTGGSGNTIYF,TGTGCCAGCAGCTCACCAGGGACAGGGGGCTCTGGAAACACCATATATTTT
TRBV3-1/TRBV3-2,TRBJ1-5,once,.,CASSQEGTAHQPQHF,TGTGCCAGCAGCCAAGAAGGAACAGCTCATCAGCCCCAGCATTTT
TRBV30,TRBJ2-2,.,.,CAWSVQMNGELFF,TGTGCCTGGAGTGTACAAATGAACGGGGAGCTGTTTTTT
TRBV13,TRBJ2-7,few,TRBD1,CASSLAPGQGYEQYF,TGTGCCAGCAGCTTAGCCCCGGGACAGGGCTACGAGCAGTACTTC
TRBV11-3,TRBJ2-1,.,TRBD1,CASSPRGSTYNEQFF,TGTGCCAGCAGCCCCAGGGGGAGCACGTACAATGAGCAGTTCTTC
TRBV9,TRBJ2-3,.,.,CASSLSTDTQYF,TGTGCCAGCAGCCTTAGCACAGATACGCAGTATTTT
TRBV6-1,TRBJ1-1,.,.,CASREQGIRMNTEAFF,TGTGCCAGCAGGGAACAGGGAATTCGCATGAACACTGAAGCTTTCTTT
TRBV7-9,TRBJ2-7,.,TRBD1,CASSLTGTGASYEQYF,TGTGCCAGCAGCTTAACCGGGACAGGGGCCTCCTACGAGCAGTACTTC
TRBV7-9,TRBJ2-4,few,TRBD1,CASSLPTGGYIQYF,TGTGCCAGCAGCTTACCGACAGGGGGGTACATTCAGTACTTC
TRBV18,TRBJ1-1,.,.,CASSPPSRGFTEAFF,TGTGCCAGCTCACCCCCATCAAGGGGATTTACTGAAGCTTTCTTT
TRBV16,TRBJ1-5,.,.,CASSQGGGYQPQHF,TGTGCCAGCAGCCAGGGGGGGGGCTATCAGCCCCAGCATTTT
TRBV9,TRBJ2-7,.,TRBD1,CASSVTTGAPGEQYF,TGTGCCAGCAGCGTAACGACAGGGGCACCGGGGGAGCAGTACTTC
TRBV24-1,TRBJ2-5,once,.,CATSDPSVDQETQYF,TGTGCCACCAGTGACCCCTCGGTAGACCAAGAGACCCAGTACTTC
TRBV7-9,TRBJ2-7,.,TRBD1,CASIGAATGVRYEQYF,TGTGCCAGCATCGGGGCCGCGACAGGGGTGAGGTACGAGCAGTACTTC
TRBV6-5,TRBJ2-3,once,TRBD1,CASRGQTSTDTQYF,TGTGCCAGCCGGGGACAGACTAGCACAGATACGCAGTATTTT
TRBV29-1,TRBJ2-5,.,TRBD1,CSVGQGGETQYF,TGCAGCGTGGGACAGGGGGGGGAGACCCAGTACTTC
TRBV6-5,TRBJ2-1,.,.,CASTRAGPYNEQFF,TGTGCCAGCACTAGGGCGGGACCCTACAATGAGCAGTTCTTC
TRBV3-1/TRBV3-2,TRBJ2-2,.,TRBD2,CASSQVVAGVNTGELFF,TGTGCCAGCAGCCAAGTGGTAGCGGGAGTGAACACCGGGGAGCTGTTTTTT
TRBV9,TRBJ1-2,.,TRBD1,CASSRDRAYGYTF,TGTGCCAGCAGCCGGGACAGGGCCTATGGCTACACCTTC
TRBV19,TRBJ1-4,.,.,CASSLLPQQKLFF,TGTGCCAGTAGTCTACTACCTCAGCAAAAACTGTTTTTT
TRBV12-3/TRBV12-4,TRBJ1-1,.,.,CASSPGAEAFF,TGTGCCAGCAGTCCGGGGGCTGAAGCTTTCTTT
TRBV28,TRBJ2-2,few,.,CASSLDRLANTGELFF,TGTGCCAGCAGTTTGGATCGACTAGCGAACACCGGGGAGCTGTTTTTT
TRBV5-1,TRBJ2-1,.,TRBD1,CASSLEDRAYNEQFF,TGCGCCAGCAGCTTGGAGGACAGGGCTTACAATGAGCAGTTCTTC
TRBV29-1,TRBJ2-5,.,.,CSVEQGPGETQYF,TGCAGCGTTGAACAGGGGCCGGGGGAGACCCAGTACTTC
TRBV30,TRBJ1-3,.,.,CAWSIVRQGATIYF,TGTGCCTGGAGTATCGTACGCCAGGGTGCCACCATATATTTT
TRBV9,TRBJ2-1,.,TRBD2,CASSVGLAGSSYNEQFF,TGTGCCAGCAGCGTAGGACTAGCGGGAAGCTCCTACAATGAGCAGTTCTTC
TRBV3-1/TRBV3-2,TRBJ2-5,few,TRBD2,CASSQVLHGGGSGETQYF,TGTGCCAGCAGCCAAGTACTTCACGGCGGGGGGTCTGGAGAGACCCAGTACTTC
TRBV28,TRBJ2-2,.,.,CASSLLGAAGELFF,TGTGCCAGCAGTTTATTGGGGGCCGCCGGGGAGCTGTTTTTT
TRBV21-1,TRBJ2-1,.,.,CASSCRQGYNEQFF,TGTGCCAGCAGCTGCCGACAGGGATACAATGAGCAGTTCTTC
TRBV6-6,TRBJ1-1,.,.,CASSWGVVNTEAFF,TGTGCCAGCAGTTGGGGGGTAGTGAACACTGAAGCTTTCTTT
TRBV5-1,TRBJ1-1,.,.,CASSTSDSATRTFF,TGCGCCAGCAGCACCTCGGACAGCGCAACGCGAACTTTCTTT
TRBV9,TRBJ1-4,.,.,CASSAKLDTPNEKLFF,TGTGCCAGCAGTGCAAAACTGGACACCCCTAATGAAAAACTGTTTTTT
TRBV7-6,TRBJ1-1,.,.,CASSAGAANTEAFF,TGTGCCAGCAGCGCAGGGGCTGCGAACACTGAAGCTTTCTTT
TRBV13,TRBJ2-7,.,.,CASSLGVGAAYEQYF,TGTGCCAGCAGCTTAGGGGTAGGGGCCGCCTACGAGCAGTACTTC
TRBV5-5,TRBJ2-7,few,TRBD1,CASSLAPSTGPYYEQYF,TGTGCCAGCAGCTTGGCCCCCTCGACAGGGCCATACTACGAGCAGTACTTC
TRBV28,TRBJ2-3,.,.,CASSLLLAGRDTQYF,TGTGCCAGCAGTTTATTACTAGCTGGGAGAGATACGCAGTATTTT
TRBV19,TRBJ1-3,.,.,CASSNDRTSTGNTIYF,TGTGCCAGTAGTAATGACAGAACAAGTACTGGAAACACCATATATTTT
TRBV19,TRBJ1-1,once,.,CASMGQMNTEAFF,TGTGCCAGTATGGGACAAATGAACACTGAAGCTTTCTTT
TRBV28,TRBJ1-1,.,.,CASSFQGATNTEAFF,TGTGCCAGCAGTTTTCAAGGGGCCACGAACACTGAAGCTTTCTTT
TRBV2,TRBJ1-2,.,.,CASSLRRANYGYTF,TGTGCCAGCAGTCTCAGGAGGGCTAACTATGGCTACACCTTC
TRBV27,TRBJ2-3,.,.,CAIRGNSETDTQYF,TGTGCCATCCGGGGGAACAGCGAGACAGATACGCAGTATTTT
TRBV21-1,TRBJ2-7,.,.,CASSRQGGEQYF,TGTGCCAGCAGCCGGCAGGGGGGCGAGCAGTACTTC
TRBV5-1,TRBJ2-3,.,.,CASSPTPGSQYF,TGCGCCAGCAGCCCCACACCCGGGTCGCAGTATTTT
TRBV5-5,TRBJ1-1,.,.,CASSPRGYDTEAFF,TGTGCCAGCAGCCCCCGGGGGTATGACACTGAAGCTTTCTTT